The 22 T cell receptor beta chains presented below share a single source sample, sequenced in a study of T-cell reconstitution after alpha-beta-depleted transplantation in children (dated by TCRdb to between 2015 and 2016). Reading the label with the study, this specimen's treatment or condition is: allogeneic hematopoietic cell transplantation with graft depleted of TCRalphabeta T cells and CD19 B cells. Library method: PCR. Sequencing instrument: Illumina HiSeq 2500. Molecular barcoding was employed in the preparation of TCR libraries, with unique molecular identifiers being used to normalize TCRbeta repertoire quantification. The public reads were quality trimmed at Q25 with fastp and then assembled into clones with MiXCR by TCRdb, keeping productive beta chains. Merged by CDR3 protein, the rows form single entries marked with the most common genes and DNA. The sample contains 900,000 or so distinct CDR3 sequences, approximately 15% of them found a single time. The ten biggest clones cover approximately 5% of the sample.

The source was PBMCs, mostly from graft donor cells, collected 360 days after TCRalphabeta/CD19-depleted stem cell transplant. These TCRs come from a male patient aged 10-17 years who had a stem cell transplant for acute lymphoblastic leukemia, so the T cells may come from the graft donor.

Comments on this clonotype: This sequence may be a read error, since a much larger clone differs from it by one base. This chain links TRBV13 with TRBJ2-1; perhaps TRBD1 as D (6 bases). V lost 4 bases, J lost 8 bases, and 6 bases lay in between. The CDR3 totals 11 residues. The V gene's germline CDR1 is PRHDT and CDR2 FYEKMQ (reference sequence). The DNA of the CDR3 is TGTGCCAGCAGCTGGGGGCATGAGCAGTTCTTC. This gives the protein CASSWGHEQFF.

The chain is built from TRBV29-1 and TRBJ1-2; TRBD1 agrees at 10 bases. Germline-derived CDR1 and CDR2 are SQVTM and ANQGSEA. This CDR3 comprises 16 residues. The J segment lost 1 base and the V segment lost 6 bases, leaving 11 bases of the junction unmatched. The CDR3 reads CSVGEDRGFFNYGYTF. The CDR3 bases are TGCAGCGTGGGTGAGGACAGGGGGTTCTTTAACTATGGCTACACCTTC. The full variable domain, completed using reference TRBV29-1 and TRBJ1-2, is SAVISQKPSRDICQRGTSLTIQCQVDSQVTMMFWYRQQPGQSLTLIATANQGSEATYESGFVIDKFPISRPNLTFSTLTVSNMSPEDSSIYLCSVGEDRGFFNYGYTFGSGTRLTVV.

The chain employs TRBV11-2 and TRBJ2-2; 11 bases are shared with TRBD2. The germline V gene has CDR1 SGHAT and CDR2 FQNNGV. V lost 5 bases to trimming and J lost 6 bases; unmatched junction nucleotides: 23. This CDR3 has 21 residues. The CDR3 is CASSVYPGTQLAGAVAGELFF. The CDR3 nucleotides read TGTGCCAGCAGCGTCTACCCCGGGACACAACTAGCGGGAGCCGTGGCCGGGGAGCTGTTTTTT.

This clonotype was counted ten times or more. The gene calls are TRBV5-1 and TRBJ2-1; possibly TRBD1 for D (5 bases). CDR1 and CDR2 from the germline V gene are SGHRS and YFSETQ. The CDR3 totals 14 residues. Between the trimmed V and J ends, which lost 3 bases and 6 bases, there was a span of 13 bases. The CDR3 nucleotides read TGCGCCAGCAGCTCTACGATAGACAGCAATGAGCAGTTCTTC. It specifies CASSSTIDSNEQFF.

The rearrangement uses TRBV5-1 and TRBJ1-2; D is ambiguous. Germline V lookup: CDR1 SGHRS, CDR2 YFSETQ. This CDR3 contains 14 residues. Trimming took off 1 base at V and 3 bases at J, with 10 bases between the two ends. Written as DNA, the CDR3 is TGCGCCAGCAGCTTGATACGGAGGTACTATGGCTACACCTTC. It translates to CASSLIRRYYGYTF.

This clonotype was counted once. The chain links TRBV12-3 or TRBV12-4 to TRBJ2-5; D unresolved. Trimming took 2 bases from V and 2 from J, leaving 12 bases between them. The CDR3 is 15 amino acids. CDR3 amino acids: CASSLSQTPQETQYF. CDR3 sequence (DNA): TGTGCCAGCAGTTTAAGCCAAACCCCTCAAGAGACCCAGTACTTC.

This clonotype appeared a few times. This sequence joins TRBV29-1 and TRBJ1-4, with a tentative D call TRBD1 (6 bases). V shed 6 bases and J shed 5 bases, with 16 bases lying between them. The germline gives CDR1 SQVTM, CDR2 ANQGSEA. The CDR3 totals 14 residues. The CDR3 region has the DNA TGCAGCGTCTCAGGGGCAGGCGTCAATGAAAAACTGTTTTTT. This encodes CSVSGAGVNEKLFF.

The V call is TRBV7-2, the J call TRBJ2-7; TRBD1 aligns across 8 bases. Germline V gene sequence: CDR1 SGHTA, CDR2 FQGNSA. Losses at the gene ends were 5 bases for V and 1 base for J; bases not matched to a gene: 7. This CDR3 is built from 15 residues. As DNA, the CDR3 is TGTGCCAGCAGCCGACAGGGGACGCGGTCCTACGAGCAGTACTTC. Residues: CASSRQGTRSYEQYF. Filled out from reference TRBV7-2 and TRBJ2-7, the complete variable domain reads GAGVSQSPSNKVTEKGKDVELRCDPISGHTALYWYRQSLGQGLEFLIYFQGNSAPDKSGLPSDRFSAERTGGSVSTLTIQRTQQEDSAVYLCASSRQGTRSYEQYFGPGTRLTVT.

This clonotype was seen ten or more times. The chain joins TRBV5-1 to TRBJ2-2; 7 nucleotides agree with TRBD1. The V gene end was trimmed by 7 bases and the J gene end by 0 bases; junction bases not matched to a gene: 3. Germline values: CDR1 SGHRS, CDR2 YFSETQ. CDR3 length equals 14 residues. The CDR3 reads CASWDSPNTGELFF. DNA of the CDR3: TGCGCCAGCTGGGACAGTCCGAACACCGGGGAGCTGTTTTTT.

The chain is built from TRBV24-1 and TRBJ2-7; no definite D call. Trimming cost V 6 bases and J 3 bases, with 5 bases left between them. The V gene's germline CDR1 is KGHDR and CDR2 SFDVKD. This CDR3 spans 11 amino acids. The DNA of the CDR3 is TGTGCCACCAGTACCAACTACGAGCAGTACTTC. This sequence encodes CATSTNYEQYF.

This clonotype has only a few counts. The CDR3 nucleotides are TGTGCCAGCAGTTTATGGGGGCCCCAGTTCTTC. This codes for CASSLWGPQFF. The rearrangement uses TRBV28 and TRBJ2-1; weak D call: TRBD1 (5 bases). The CDR3 covers 11 residues. Looked up from germline, CDR1 is MDHEN and CDR2 is SYDVKM. Trimming left V 0 bases short and J 13 bases short, with 7 bases between. The whole variable domain, filled in from reference TRBV28 and TRBJ2-1, reads DVKVTQSSRYLVKRTGEKVFLECVQDMDHENMFWYRQDPGLGLRLIYFSYDVKMKEKGDIPEGYSVSREKKERFSLILESASTNQTSMYLCASSLWGPQFFGPGTRLTVL.

This clonotype was counted ten times or more. This sequence joins TRBV5-1 and TRBJ2-5; D is ambiguous. Per the germline V gene, CDR1 is SGHRS and CDR2 is YFSETQ. The CDR3 extends over 13 amino acids. V was cut by 2 bases and J by 1 base, with 6 bases left in between. CDR3 DNA sequence: TGCGCCAGCAGCTTTAGCTCCCAAGAGACCCAGTACTTC. As protein: CASSFSSQETQYF.

This clonotype was recorded a few times. CDR3 amino acids: CASSLLPRRDTQYF. In nucleotides, the CDR3 is TGTGCCAGCAGCCTCCTCCCTCGGAGGGATACGCAGTATTTT. The chain carries TRBV3-1 and TRBJ2-3, with TRBD2 as a possible D gene (5 bases). V was clipped by 4 bases and J by 6 bases, with 14 bases between them. Germline assignment: CDR1 LGHDT and CDR2 YNNKEL (reference sequence). This CDR3 contains 14 residues.

The chain combines TRBV12-3 or TRBV12-4 with TRBJ2-3; 8 bases are a match to TRBD2. The CDR3 length is 15 residues. Trimming removed 6 bases from V and 6 bases from J; junction bases left unmatched: 11. The CDR3 reads CASSLIAGPGDTQYF. The CDR3 DNA follows: TGTGCCAGCAGCCTGATAGCGGGGCCCGGGGATACGCAGTATTTT.

The genes are TRBV9 and TRBJ2-5, with D perhaps matching TRBD1 (5 bases). The ends were cut back, 3 bases at V and 5 bases at J, with 14 bases in the middle. CDR3 length: 14 residues. Germline V gene sequence: CDR1 SGDLS, CDR2 YYNGEE. This CDR3 is CASSASRVRETQYF. The CDR3 bases are TGTGCCAGCAGCGCAAGCAGGGTAAGGGAGACCCAGTACTTC.

The chain has TRBV7-6 and TRBJ2-5; D call uncertain. Germline values: CDR1 SGHVS, CDR2 FNYEAQ. The ends were cut back, 0 bases at V and 4 bases at J, with 9 bases in the middle. The CDR3 is made up of 14 amino acids. The chain's CDR3 is CASSLARGAETQYF. DNA for the CDR3: TGTGCCAGCAGCTTAGCGCGCGGAGCAGAGACCCAGTACTTC. Together with reference TRBV7-6 and TRBJ2-5, the CDR3 gives the full variable domain: GAGVSQSPRYKVTKRGQDVALRCDPISGHVSLYWYRQALGQGPEFLTYFNYEAQQDKSGLPNDRFSAERPEGSISTLTIQRTEQRDSAMYRCASSLARGAETQYFGPGTRLLVL.

This clonotype has only a few counts. The chain employs TRBV11-2 and TRBJ2-1, with D maybe TRBD2 (5 bases). V was pared by 1 base and J by 4 bases, with 14 bases between. The CDR3 sequence is 16 residues long. In germline, CDR1 is SGHAT, CDR2 FQNNGV. The CDR3 spells CASSLAPGGQYNEQFF. The CDR3 coding sequence is TGTGCCAGCAGCTTAGCCCCTGGCGGGCAGTACAATGAGCAGTTCTTC.

The genes are TRBV20-1 and TRBJ2-7; weak D call: TRBD1 (5 bases). CDR1 and CDR2 from the germline V gene are DFQATT and SNEGSKA (reference sequence). This CDR3 comprises 13 residues. The ends were cut back, 6 bases at V and 0 bases at J, with 12 bases in the middle. The CDR3 DNA sequence: TGCAGTGCCCCTTCGACAGTCTCCTACGAGCAGTACTTC. As protein: CSAPSTVSYEQYF.

V gene TRBV4-1 combines with J gene TRBJ1-3, with D maybe TRBD1 (6 bases). CDR3 length: 15 amino acids. Trimming took off 2 bases at V and 2 bases at J, with 10 bases between the two ends. Germline V gives CDR1 MGHRA, CDR2 YSYEKL. DNA for the CDR3: TGCGCCAGCAGCCAATCCACAGGGCCTGGAAACACCATATATTTT. Protein: CASSQSTGPGNTIYF.

This chain joins TRBV15 and TRBJ2-3; unclear D gene. In germline, CDR1 is LNHNV, CDR2 YYDKDF (reference sequence). The CDR3 is 15 amino acids. Between the trimmed V and J ends, which lost 2 bases and 0 bases, there was a span of 9 bases. For the CDR3, the DNA is TGTGCCACCAGCAGATTCCAGAGGAGCACAGATACGCAGTATTTT. Translation gives CATSRFQRSTDTQYF.

V gene TRBV12-3 or TRBV12-4 combines with J gene TRBJ2-3; D is undetermined. Trimming took 0 bases from V and 3 from J, leaving 7 bases between them. The CDR3 has 14 amino acids. The CDR3 DNA is TGTGCCAGCAGTTTAGCCACGACTACAGATACGCAGTATTTT. Residues: CASSLATTTDTQYF.

V is TRBV6-2 or TRBV6-3 and J is TRBJ2-4; no reliable D call. The CDR3 is 15 amino acids. V lost 4 bases and J 0 bases, leaving 10 bases between the germline ends. The V gene's germline CDR1 is MNHEY and CDR2 SVGEGT. The CDR3, as DNA: TGTGCCAGCAGTTCCCGAGATCTAGCCAAAAACATTCAGTACTTC. Amino acid sequence: CASSSRDLAKNIQYF.